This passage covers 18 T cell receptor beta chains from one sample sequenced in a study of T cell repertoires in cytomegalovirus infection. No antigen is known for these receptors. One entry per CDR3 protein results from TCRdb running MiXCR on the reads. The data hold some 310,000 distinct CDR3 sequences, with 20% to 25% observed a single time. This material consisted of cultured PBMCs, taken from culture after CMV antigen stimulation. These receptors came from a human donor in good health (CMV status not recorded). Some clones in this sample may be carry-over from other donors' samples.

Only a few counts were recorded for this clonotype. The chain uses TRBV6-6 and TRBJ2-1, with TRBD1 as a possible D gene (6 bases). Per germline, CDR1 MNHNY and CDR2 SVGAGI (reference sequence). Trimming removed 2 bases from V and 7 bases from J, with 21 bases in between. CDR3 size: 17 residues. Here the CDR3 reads CASSYTGTGRGRNEQFF. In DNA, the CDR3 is TGTGCCAGCAGTTACACTGGTACAGGGCGTGGCAGGAATGAGCAGTTCTTC.

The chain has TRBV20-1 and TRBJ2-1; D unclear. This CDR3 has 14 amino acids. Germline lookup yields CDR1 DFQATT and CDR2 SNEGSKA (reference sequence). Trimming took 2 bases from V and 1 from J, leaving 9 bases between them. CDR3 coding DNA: TGCAGTGCTAGAAGAATTGGGTCCTACAATGAGCAGTTCTTC. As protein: CSARRIGSYNEQFF.

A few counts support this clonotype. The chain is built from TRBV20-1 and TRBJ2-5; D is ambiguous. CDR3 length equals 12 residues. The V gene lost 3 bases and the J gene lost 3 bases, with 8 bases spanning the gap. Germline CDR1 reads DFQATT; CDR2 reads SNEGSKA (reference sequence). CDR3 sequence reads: CSASQTKETQYF. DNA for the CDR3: TGCAGTGCTAGTCAAACTAAAGAGACCCAGTACTTC.

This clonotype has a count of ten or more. The CDR3 DNA follows: TGTGCCAGCAGCTTAAATGGGGTTGGCAATGAGCAGTTCTTC. It specifies CASSLNGVGNEQFF. V usage is TRBV7-2 and J usage is TRBJ2-1; D ambiguous. The V gene lost 2 bases and the J gene lost 6 bases, with 11 bases spanning the gap. Germline V lookup: CDR1 SGHTA, CDR2 FQGNSA. CDR3 length: 14 amino acids.

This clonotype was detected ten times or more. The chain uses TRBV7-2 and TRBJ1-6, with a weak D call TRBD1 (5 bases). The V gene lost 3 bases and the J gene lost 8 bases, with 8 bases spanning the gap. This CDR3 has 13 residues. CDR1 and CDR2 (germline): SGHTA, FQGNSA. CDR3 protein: CASSFTRDSPLHF. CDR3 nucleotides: TGTGCCAGCAGCTTTACCAGGGATTCACCCCTCCACTTT.

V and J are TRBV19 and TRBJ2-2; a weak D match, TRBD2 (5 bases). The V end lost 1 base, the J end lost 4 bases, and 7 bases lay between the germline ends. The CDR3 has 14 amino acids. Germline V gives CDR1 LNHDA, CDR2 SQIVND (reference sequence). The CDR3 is CASSIAGITGELFF. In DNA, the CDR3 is TGTGCCAGTAGTATAGCGGGGATCACCGGGGAGCTGTTTTTT.

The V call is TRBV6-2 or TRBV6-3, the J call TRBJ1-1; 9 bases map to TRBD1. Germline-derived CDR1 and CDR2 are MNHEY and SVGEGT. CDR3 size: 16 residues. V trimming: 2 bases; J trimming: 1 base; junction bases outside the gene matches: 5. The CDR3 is CASSYPGQGSNTEAFF. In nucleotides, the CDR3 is TGTGCCAGCAGTTACCCGGGACAGGGCTCGAACACTGAAGCTTTCTTT.

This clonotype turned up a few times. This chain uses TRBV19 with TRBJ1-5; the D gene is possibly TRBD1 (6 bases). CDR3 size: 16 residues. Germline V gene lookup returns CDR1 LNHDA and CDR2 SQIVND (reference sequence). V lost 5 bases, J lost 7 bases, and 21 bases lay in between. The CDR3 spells CASSHRGARGWQPQHF. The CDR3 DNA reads TGTGCCAGTAGTCACCGGGGGGCGAGGGGTTGGCAGCCCCAGCATTTT.

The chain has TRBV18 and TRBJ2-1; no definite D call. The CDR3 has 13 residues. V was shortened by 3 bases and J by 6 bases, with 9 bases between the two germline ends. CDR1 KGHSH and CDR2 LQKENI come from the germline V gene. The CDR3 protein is CASSPAVSNEQFF. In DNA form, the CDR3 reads TGTGCCAGCTCACCGGCAGTATCCAATGAGCAGTTCTTC. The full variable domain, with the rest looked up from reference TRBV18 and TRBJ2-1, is NAGVMQNPRHLVRRRGQEARLRCSPMKGHSHVYWYRQLPEEGLKFMVYLQKENIIDESGMPKERFSAEFPKEGPSILRIQQVVRGDSAAYFCASSPAVSNEQFFGPGTRLTVL.

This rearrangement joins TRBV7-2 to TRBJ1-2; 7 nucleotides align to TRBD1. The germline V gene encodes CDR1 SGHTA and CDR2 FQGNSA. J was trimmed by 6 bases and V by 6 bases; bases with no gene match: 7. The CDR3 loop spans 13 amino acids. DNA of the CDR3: TGTGCCAGCAGTTTAAACACAGGGGATGGCTACACCTTC. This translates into CASSLNTGDGYTF.

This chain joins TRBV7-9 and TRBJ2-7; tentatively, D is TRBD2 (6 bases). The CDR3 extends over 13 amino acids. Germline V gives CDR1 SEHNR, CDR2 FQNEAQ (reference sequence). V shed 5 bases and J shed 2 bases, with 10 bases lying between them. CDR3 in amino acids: CASSLSGAYEQYF. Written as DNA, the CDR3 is TGTGCCAGCAGCCTTAGCGGAGCCTACGAGCAGTACTTC.

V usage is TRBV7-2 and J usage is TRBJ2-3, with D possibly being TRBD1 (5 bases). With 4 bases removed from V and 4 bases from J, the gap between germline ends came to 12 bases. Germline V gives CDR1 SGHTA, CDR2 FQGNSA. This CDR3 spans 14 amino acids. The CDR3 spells CASSSETRADTQYF. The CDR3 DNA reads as TGTGCCAGCAGCTCAGAGACCAGGGCAGATACGCAGTATTTT. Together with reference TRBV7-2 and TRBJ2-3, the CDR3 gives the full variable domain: GAGVSQSPSNKVTEKGKDVELRCDPISGHTALYWYRQSLGQGLEFLIYFQGNSAPDKSGLPSDRFSAERTGGSVSTLTIQRTQQEDSAVYLCASSSETRADTQYFGPGTRLTVL.

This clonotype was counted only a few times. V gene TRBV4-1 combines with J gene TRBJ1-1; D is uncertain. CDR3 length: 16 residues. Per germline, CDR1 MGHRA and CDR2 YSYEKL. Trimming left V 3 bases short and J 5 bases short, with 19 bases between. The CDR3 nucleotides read TGCGCCAGCAGCCACAAAAGGGATGGGTGGGTGACTGAAGCTTTCTTT. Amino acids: CASSHKRDGWVTEAFF.

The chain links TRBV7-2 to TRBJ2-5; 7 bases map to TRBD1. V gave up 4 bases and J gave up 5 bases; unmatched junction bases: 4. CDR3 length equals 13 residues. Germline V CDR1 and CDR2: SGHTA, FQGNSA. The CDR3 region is CASSSQGTETQYF. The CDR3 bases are TGTGCCAGCAGCTCACAGGGGACGGAGACCCAGTACTTC.

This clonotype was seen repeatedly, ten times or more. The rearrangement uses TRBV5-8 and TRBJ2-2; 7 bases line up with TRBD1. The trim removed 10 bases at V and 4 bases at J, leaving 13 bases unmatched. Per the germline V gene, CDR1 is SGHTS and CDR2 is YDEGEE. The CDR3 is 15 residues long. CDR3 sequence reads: CAVPPLTGLTGELFF. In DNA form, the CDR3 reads TGTGCCGTCCCGCCCCTGACAGGGCTCACCGGGGAGCTGTTTTTT.

CDR3 region: CSASGLAGGTGELFF. CDR3 coding DNA: TGCAGTGCTAGCGGGCTAGCGGGAGGAACCGGGGAGCTGTTTTTT. The chain joins TRBV20-1 to TRBJ2-2; the match to TRBD2 covers 11 bases. The CDR3 has 15 amino acids. Germline V gene data show CDR1 as DFQATT and CDR2 as SNEGSKA (reference sequence). Trimming removed 3 bases from V and 5 bases from J; junction bases left unmatched: 5.

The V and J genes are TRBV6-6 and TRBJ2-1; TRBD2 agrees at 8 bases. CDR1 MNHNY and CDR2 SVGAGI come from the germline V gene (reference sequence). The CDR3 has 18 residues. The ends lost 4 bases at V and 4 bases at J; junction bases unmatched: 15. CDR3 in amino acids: CASSFPSGSVGVYNEQFF. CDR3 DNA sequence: TGTGCCAGCAGTTTCCCCAGCGGGAGCGTTGGGGTTTACAATGAGCAGTTCTTC.

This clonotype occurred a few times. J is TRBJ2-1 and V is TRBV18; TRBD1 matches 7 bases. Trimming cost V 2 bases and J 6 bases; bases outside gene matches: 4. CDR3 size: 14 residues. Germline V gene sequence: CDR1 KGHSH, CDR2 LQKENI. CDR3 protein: CASSPNRGPNEQFF. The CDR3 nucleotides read TGTGCCAGCTCACCAAACAGGGGACCCAATGAGCAGTTCTTC.